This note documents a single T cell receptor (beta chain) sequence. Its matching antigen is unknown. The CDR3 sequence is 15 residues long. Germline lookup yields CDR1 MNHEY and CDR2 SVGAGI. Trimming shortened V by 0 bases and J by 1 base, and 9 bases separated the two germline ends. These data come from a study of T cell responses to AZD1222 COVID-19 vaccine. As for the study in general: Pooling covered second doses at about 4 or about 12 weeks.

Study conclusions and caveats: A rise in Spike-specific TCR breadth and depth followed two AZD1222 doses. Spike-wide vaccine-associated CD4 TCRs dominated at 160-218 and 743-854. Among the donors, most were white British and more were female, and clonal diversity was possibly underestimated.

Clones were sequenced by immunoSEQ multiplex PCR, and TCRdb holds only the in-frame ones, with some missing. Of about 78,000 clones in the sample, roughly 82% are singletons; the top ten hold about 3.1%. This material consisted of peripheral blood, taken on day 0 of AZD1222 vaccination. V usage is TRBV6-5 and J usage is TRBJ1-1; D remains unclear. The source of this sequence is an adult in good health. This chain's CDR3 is CASSYSIAANTEAFF. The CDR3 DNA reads TGTGCCAGCAGTTACTCGATAGCCGCGAACACTGAAGCTTTCTTT.